This T cell receptor (beta chain) is from a study of T-cell reconstitution after alpha-beta-depleted transplantation in children. Unique molecular identifiers featured in how the TCRbeta library was prepared. Each CDR3 protein is one row after TCRdb ran MiXCR on the PCR reads. The repertoire holds just under 550,000 distinct CDR3 sequences, with around 20% as singletons. This CDR3 has 15 residues. Germline CDR1 is MGHRA and CDR2 is YSYEKL. The trim removed 4 bases at V and 9 bases at J, leaving 10 bases unmatched. Here the sequenced sample was PBMCs from the stem cell graft donor, taken from the stem cell graft. The TCR originated in a human donor who donated a stem cell graft to a child with acute lymphoblastic leukemia. This chain uses TRBV4-1 with TRBJ2-2; 8 bases align to TRBD2. In DNA form, the CDR3 reads TGCGCCAGCAGCCCTAAGGTCGCGGGAGGTTGGGAGCTGTTTTTT. Amino acids: CASSPKVAGGWELFF.